Here is one TCR beta chain with its context. Its antigen remains unknown. The entry originates in a study of OX40 agonist ivuxolimab in advanced cancers. Study-wide context: The treatment was a fully human IgG2 OX40 agonist, ivuxolimab. Dose-escalation patients' cancers were hepatocellular carcinoma, melanoma, renal cell or head and neck cancer. Study findings and constraints: Circulating CD4+ and CD8+ T cells showed clonal expansion by week 6 at 0.1 to 3.0 mg/kg.

Germline CDR1 reads SEHNR; CDR2 reads FQNEAQ (reference sequence). The CDR3 runs 16 residues. The ends lost 3 bases at V and 7 bases at J; junction bases unmatched: 7. If patients had autoimmune disease history or systemic immunosuppression, they were excluded. TCRdb keeps only in-frame clones here, not all; method: immunoSEQ multiplex PCR. The sample consists of 55,000 to 65,000 clones, about 89% of them appearing once. This TCR derives from an adult with an advanced solid tumor such as melanoma, head and neck, liver or kidney cancer. The sample consisted of CD4+ or CD8+ T cells sorted from blood, taken in a trial of the OX40 agonist ivuxolimab. The V and J genes are TRBV7-9 and TRBJ2-1; 12 nucleotides agree with TRBD1. The CDR3 nucleotides are TGTGCCAGCAGCTTCACGGGACAGGGGGCGCGAAATGAGCAGTTCTTC. It encodes CASSFTGQGARNEQFF.